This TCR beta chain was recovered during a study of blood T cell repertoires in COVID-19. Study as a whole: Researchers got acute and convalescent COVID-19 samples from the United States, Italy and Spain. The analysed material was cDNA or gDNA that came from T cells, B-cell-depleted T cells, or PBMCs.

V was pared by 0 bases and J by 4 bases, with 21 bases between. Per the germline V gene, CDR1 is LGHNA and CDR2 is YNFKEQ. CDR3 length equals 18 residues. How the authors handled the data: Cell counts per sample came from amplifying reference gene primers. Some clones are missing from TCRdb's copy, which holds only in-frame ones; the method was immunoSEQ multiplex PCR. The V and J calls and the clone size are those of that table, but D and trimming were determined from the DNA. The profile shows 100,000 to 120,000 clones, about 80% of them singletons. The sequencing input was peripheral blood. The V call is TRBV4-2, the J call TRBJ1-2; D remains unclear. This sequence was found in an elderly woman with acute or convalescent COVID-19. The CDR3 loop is CASSQDVNGWQATYGYTF. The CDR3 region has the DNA TGTGCCAGCAGCCAAGATGTAAATGGGTGGCAGGCTACCTATGGCTACACCTTC.